This TCR beta chain came from a study of OX40 agonist ivuxolimab in advanced cancers. Whole-study context: A diagnosis of hepatocellular carcinoma, melanoma, renal cell or head and neck cancer was present in dose-escalation patients. Past anti-PD-1, anti-PD-L1 or anti-CTLA-4 therapy was accepted, and 40% to 50% had received some.

The ends were cut back, 4 bases at V and 5 bases at J, with 11 bases in the middle. The CDR3 has 13 residues. From germline, CDR1 is SGHVS and CDR2 FQNEAQ. The method was immunoSEQ multiplex PCR; TCRdb's version includes in-frame clones alone and lacks a portion of them. Altogether some 100,000 clones are present, about 85% being singletons, with the ten largest covering about 1.1%. The material was CD4+ or CD8+ T cells sorted from blood, obtained in a trial of the OX40 agonist ivuxolimab. This receptor was identified in an adult with an advanced solid tumor such as melanoma, head and neck, liver or kidney cancer. V is TRBV7-8 and J is TRBJ2-5, with D perhaps TRBD1 (5 bases). CDR3 amino acids: CASSSRVGETQYF. CDR3 in DNA: TGTGCCAGCAGCTCCAGGGTAGGGGAGACCCAGTACTTC.